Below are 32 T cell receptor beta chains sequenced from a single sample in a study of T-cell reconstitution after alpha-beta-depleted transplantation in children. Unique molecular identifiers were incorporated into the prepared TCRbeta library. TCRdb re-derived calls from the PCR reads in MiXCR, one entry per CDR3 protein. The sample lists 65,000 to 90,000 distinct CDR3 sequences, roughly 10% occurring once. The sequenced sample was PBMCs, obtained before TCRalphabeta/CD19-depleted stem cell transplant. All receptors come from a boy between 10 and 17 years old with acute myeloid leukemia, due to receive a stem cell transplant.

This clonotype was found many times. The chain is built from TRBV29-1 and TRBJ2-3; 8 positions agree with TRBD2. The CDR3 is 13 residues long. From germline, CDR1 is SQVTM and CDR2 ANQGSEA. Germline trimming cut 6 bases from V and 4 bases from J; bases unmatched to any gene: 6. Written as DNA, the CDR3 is TGCAGCGTATTAGCGGGGACTCCAGATACGCAGTATTTT. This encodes CSVLAGTPDTQYF.

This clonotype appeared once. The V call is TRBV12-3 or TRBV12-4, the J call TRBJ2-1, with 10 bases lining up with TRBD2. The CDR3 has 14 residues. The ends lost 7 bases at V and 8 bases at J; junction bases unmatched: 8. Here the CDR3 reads CASNSGLANDEQFF. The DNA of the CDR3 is TGTGCCAGCAATTCGGGACTAGCGAACGATGAGCAGTTCTTC.

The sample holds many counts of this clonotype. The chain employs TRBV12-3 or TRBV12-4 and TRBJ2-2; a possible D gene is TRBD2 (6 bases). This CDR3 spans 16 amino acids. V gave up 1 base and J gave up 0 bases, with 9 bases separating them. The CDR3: CASSLGASANTGELFF. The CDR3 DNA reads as TGTGCCAGCAGTTTAGGGGCTAGCGCGAACACCGGGGAGCTGTTTTTT.

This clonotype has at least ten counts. The CDR3: CSAIIYQGRVSEAFF. The CDR3 DNA sequence: TGCAGTGCTATTATATATCAAGGGAGGGTGAGTGAAGCTTTCTTT. The chain carries TRBV20-1 and TRBJ1-1; D is ambiguous. Germline V gene lookup returns CDR1 DFQATT and CDR2 SNEGSKA (reference sequence). The ends were cut back, 4 bases at V and 7 bases at J, with 22 bases in the middle. The CDR3 runs to 15 residues.

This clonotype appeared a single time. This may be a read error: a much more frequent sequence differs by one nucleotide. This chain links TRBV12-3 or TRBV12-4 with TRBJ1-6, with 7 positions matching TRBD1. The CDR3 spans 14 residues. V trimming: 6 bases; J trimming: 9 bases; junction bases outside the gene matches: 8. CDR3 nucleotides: TGTGCCAGCAGCCCGGGGACAGCCAGTTCACCCCTCCACTTT. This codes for CASSPGTASSPLHF.

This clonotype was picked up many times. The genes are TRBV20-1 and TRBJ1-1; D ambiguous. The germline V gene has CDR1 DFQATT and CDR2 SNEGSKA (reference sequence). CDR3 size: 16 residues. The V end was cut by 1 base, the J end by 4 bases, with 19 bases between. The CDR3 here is CSARGATAGLATEAFF. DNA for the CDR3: TGCAGTGCTAGAGGGGCGACGGCTGGGTTAGCCACTGAAGCTTTCTTT.

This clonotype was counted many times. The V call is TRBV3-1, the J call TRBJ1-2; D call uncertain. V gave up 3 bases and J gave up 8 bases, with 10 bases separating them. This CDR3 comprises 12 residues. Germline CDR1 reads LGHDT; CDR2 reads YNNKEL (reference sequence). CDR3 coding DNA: TGTGCCAGCAGCCAGGAAAGCGTGGGCTACACCTTC. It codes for CASSQESVGYTF. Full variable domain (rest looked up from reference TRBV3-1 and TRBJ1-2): DTAVSQTPKYLVTQMGNDKSIKCEQNLGHDTMYWYKQDSKKFLKIMFSYNNKELIINETVPNRFSPKSPDKAHLNLHINSLELGDSAVYFCASSQESVGYTFGSGTRLTVV.

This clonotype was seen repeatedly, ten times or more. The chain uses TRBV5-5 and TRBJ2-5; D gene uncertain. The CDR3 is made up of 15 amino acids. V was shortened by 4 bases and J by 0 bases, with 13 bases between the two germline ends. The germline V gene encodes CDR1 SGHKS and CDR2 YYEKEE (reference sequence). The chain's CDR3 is CASSLGGGHQETQYF. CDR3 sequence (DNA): TGTGCCAGCAGCCTTGGTGGCGGACACCAAGAGACCCAGTACTTC.

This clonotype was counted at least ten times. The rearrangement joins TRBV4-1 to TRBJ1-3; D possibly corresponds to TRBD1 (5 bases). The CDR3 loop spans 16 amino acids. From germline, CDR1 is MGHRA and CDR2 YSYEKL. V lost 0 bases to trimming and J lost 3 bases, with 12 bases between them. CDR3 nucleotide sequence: TGCGCCAGCAGCCAAGATTTGGGGGTACGTGGAAACACCATATATTTT. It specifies CASSQDLGVRGNTIYF.

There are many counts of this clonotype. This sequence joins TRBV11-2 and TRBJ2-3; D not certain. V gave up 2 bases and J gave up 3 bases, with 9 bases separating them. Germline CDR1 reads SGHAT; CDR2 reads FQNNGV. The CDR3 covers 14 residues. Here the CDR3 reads CASSLTPSTDTQYF. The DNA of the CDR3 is TGTGCCAGCAGCTTAACTCCGAGTACAGATACGCAGTATTTT.

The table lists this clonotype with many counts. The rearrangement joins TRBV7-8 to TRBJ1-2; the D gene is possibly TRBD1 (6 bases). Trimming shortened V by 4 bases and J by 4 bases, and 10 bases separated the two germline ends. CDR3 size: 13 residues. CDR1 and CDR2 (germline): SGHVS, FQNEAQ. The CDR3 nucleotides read TGTGCCAGCAGCTCCGGACAGACCTATGGCTACACCTTC. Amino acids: CASSSGQTYGYTF.

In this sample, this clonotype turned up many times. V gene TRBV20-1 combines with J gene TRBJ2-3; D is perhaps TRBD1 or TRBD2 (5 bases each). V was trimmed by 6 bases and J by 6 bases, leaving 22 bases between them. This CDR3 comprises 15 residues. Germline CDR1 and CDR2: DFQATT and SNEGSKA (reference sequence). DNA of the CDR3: TGCAGTGCCCGCGCCCTGGGGGAACCCCTGGATACGCAGTATTTT. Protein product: CSARALGEPLDTQYF.

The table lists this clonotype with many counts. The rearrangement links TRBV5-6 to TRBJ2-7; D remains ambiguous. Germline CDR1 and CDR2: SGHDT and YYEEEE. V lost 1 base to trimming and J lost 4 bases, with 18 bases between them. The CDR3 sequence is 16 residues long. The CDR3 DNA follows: TGTGCCAGCAGCTTGTACGCCTCTACGGTCCAATACGAGCAGTACTTC. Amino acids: CASSLYASTVQYEQYF.

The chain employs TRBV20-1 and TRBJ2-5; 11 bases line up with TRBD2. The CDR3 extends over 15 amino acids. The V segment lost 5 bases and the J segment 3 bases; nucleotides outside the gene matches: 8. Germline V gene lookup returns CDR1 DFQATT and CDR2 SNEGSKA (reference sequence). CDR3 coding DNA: TGCAGTGCTGATGACGGGACTAGCGGAAAAGAGACCCAGTACTTC. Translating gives CSADDGTSGKETQYF.

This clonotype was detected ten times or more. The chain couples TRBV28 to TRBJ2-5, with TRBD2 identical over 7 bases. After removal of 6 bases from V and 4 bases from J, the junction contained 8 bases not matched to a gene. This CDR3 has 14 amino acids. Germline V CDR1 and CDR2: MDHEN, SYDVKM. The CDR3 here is CASSVGGERETQYF. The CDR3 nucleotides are TGTGCCAGCAGCGTGGGGGGGGAGCGAGAGACCCAGTACTTC.

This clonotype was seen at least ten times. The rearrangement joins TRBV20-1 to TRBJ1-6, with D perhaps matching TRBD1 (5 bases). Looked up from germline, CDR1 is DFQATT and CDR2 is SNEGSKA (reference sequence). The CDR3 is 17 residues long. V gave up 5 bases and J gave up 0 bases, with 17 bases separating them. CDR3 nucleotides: TGCAGTGCTCACTCTGACAGCGAGAGCTCCTATAATTCACCCCTCCACTTT. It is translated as CSAHSDSESSYNSPLHF.

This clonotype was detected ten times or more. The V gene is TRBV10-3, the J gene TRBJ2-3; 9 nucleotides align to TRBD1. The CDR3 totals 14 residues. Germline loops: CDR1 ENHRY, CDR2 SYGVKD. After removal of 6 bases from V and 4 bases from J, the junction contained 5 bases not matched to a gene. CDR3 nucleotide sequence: TGTGCCATCAGATTTGACAGGGGGTCAGATACGCAGTATTTT. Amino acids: CAIRFDRGSDTQYF.

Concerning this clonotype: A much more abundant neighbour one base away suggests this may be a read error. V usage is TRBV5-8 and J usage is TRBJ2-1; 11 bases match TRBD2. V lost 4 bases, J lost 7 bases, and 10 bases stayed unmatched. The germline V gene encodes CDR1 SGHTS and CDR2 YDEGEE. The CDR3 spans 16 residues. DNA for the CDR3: TGTGCCAGCAGCAAACCGGGACTAGCGGAGCCAAATGAGCAGTTCTTC. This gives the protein CASSKPGLAEPNEQFF. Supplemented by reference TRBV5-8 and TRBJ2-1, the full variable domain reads EAGVTQSPTHLIKTRGQQATLRCSPISGHTSVYWYQQALGLGLQFLLWYDEGEERNRGNFPPRFSGRQFPNYSSELNVNALELEDSALYLCASSKPGLAEPNEQFFGPGTRLTVL.

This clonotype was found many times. In DNA form, the CDR3 reads TGTGCCAGCAGTTTTGTTGCGATTCGGGACTATGGCTACACCTTC. Its protein is CASSFVAIRDYGYTF. V gene TRBV28 combines with J gene TRBJ1-2; D is undetermined. Germline CDR1 and CDR2: MDHEN and SYDVKM. The CDR3 sequence is 15 residues long. V was cut by 3 bases and J by 3 bases, with 14 bases left in between.

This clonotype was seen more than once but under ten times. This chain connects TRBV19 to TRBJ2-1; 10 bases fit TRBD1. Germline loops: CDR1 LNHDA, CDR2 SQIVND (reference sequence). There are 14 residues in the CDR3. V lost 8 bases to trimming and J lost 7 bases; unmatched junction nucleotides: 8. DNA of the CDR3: TGTGCCAGTCGATCCGGGACAGGGGAAAATGAGCAGTTCTTC. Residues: CASRSGTGENEQFF.

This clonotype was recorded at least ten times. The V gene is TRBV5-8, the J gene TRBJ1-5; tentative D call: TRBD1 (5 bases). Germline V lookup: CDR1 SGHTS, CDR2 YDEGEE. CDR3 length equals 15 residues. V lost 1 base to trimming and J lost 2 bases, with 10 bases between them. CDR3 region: CASSLSGRGNQPQHF. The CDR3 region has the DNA TGTGCCAGCAGCTTGTCGGGCAGGGGCAATCAGCCCCAGCATTTT.

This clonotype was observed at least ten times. This CDR3 reads CASSWDPPGLAGKFEQFF. The CDR3 bases are TGTGCCAGCAGCTGGGACCCCCCGGGACTAGCAGGGAAGTTTGAGCAGTTCTTC. This chain links TRBV7-2 with TRBJ2-1; the match to TRBD2 covers 9 bases. V gave up 4 bases and J gave up 9 bases; unmatched junction bases: 19. Germline CDR1 and CDR2: SGHTA and FQGNSA. This CDR3 contains 18 residues.

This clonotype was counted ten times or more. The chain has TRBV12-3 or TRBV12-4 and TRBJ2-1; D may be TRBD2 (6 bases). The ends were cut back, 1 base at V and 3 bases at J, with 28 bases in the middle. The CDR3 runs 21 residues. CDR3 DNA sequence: TGTGCCAGCAGTTTAGGACGGGGGACTCCCTTGGCGGGTAAATACTACAATGAGCAGTTCTTC. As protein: CASSLGRGTPLAGKYYNEQFF.

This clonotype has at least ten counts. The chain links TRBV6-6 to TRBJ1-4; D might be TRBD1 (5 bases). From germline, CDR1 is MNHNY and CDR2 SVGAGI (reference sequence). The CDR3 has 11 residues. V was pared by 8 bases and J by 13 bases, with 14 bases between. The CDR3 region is CASCGTGGLFF. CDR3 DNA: TGTGCCAGCTGCGGGACGGGAGGACTGTTTTTT.

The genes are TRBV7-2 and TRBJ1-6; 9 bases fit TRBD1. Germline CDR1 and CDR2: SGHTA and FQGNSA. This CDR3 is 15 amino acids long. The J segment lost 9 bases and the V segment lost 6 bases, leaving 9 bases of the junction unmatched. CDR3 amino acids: CASRLTGQGSSPLHF. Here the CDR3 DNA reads TGTGCCAGCAGATTAACGGGACAGGGAAGTTCACCCCTCCACTTT. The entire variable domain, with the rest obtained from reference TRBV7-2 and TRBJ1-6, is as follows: GAGVSQSPSNKVTEKGKDVELRCDPISGHTALYWYRQSLGQGLEFLIYFQGNSAPDKSGLPSDRFSAERTGGSVSTLTIQRTQQEDSAVYLCASRLTGQGSSPLHFGNGTRLTVT.

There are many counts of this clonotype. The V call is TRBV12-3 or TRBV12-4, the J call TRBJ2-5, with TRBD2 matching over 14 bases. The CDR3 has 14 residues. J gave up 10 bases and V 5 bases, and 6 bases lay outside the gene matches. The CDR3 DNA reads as TGTGCCAGCAGTAAGGGACTAGCGGGGGTAGACCAGTACTTC. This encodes CASSKGLAGVDQYF.

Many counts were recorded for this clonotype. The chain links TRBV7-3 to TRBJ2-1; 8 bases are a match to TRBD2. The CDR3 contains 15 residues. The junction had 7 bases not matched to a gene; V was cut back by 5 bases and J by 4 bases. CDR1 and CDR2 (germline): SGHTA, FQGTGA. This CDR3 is CASSRNSGTYNEQFF. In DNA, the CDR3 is TGTGCCAGCAGCAGAAATAGCGGGACTTACAATGAGCAGTTCTTC.

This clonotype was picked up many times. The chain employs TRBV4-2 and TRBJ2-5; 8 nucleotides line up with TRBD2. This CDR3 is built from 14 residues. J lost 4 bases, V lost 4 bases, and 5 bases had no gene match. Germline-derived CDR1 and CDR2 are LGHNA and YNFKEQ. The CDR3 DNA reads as TGTGCCAGCAGCCGAGAGACTAGCGCAGAGACCCAGTACTTC. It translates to CASSRETSAETQYF.

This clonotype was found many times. The CDR3 bases are TGTGCCAGCAGCGCGCGGGGGACTAGCGGGTACAATGAGCAGTTCTTC. This gives the protein CASSARGTSGYNEQFF. The rearrangement joins TRBV9 to TRBJ2-1; 12 nucleotides match TRBD2. The CDR3 length is 16 residues. Germline loops: CDR1 SGDLS, CDR2 YYNGEE. Germline trimming cut 3 bases from V and 4 bases from J; bases unmatched to any gene: 5.

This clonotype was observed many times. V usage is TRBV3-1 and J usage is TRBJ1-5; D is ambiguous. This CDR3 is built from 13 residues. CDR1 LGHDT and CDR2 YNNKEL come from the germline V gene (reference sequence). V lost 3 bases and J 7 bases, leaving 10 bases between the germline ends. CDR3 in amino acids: CASSQNVAQPQHF. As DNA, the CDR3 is TGTGCCAGCAGCCAGAACGTCGCCCAGCCCCAGCATTTT.

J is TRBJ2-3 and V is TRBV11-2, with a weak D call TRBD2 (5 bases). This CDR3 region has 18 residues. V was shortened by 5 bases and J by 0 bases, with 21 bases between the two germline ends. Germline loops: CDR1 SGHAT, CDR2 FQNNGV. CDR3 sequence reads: CASSRDYGKRASTDTQYF. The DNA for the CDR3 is TGTGCCAGCAGCCGAGACTATGGGAAACGTGCTAGCACAGATACGCAGTATTTT.

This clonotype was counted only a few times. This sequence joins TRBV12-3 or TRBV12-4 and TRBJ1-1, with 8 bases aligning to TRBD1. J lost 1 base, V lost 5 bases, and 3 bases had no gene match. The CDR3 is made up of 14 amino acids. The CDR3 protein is CASSIGQGNTEAFF. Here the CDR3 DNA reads TGTGCCAGCAGTATCGGACAGGGGAACACTGAAGCTTTCTTT.